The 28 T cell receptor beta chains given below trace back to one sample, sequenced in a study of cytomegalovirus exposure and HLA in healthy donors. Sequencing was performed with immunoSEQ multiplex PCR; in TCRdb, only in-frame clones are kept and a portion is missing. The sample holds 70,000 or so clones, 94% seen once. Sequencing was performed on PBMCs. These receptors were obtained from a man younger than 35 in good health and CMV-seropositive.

DNA of the CDR3: TGTGCCAGCAGCCCTGGGACTAGCTCTTACGAGCAGTACTTC. Amino acid sequence: CASSPGTSSYEQYF. V gene TRBV7-2 combines with J gene TRBJ2-7, with TRBD2 matching over 9 bases. CDR1 is SGHTA and CDR2 is FQGNSA in the germline V gene. The CDR3 sequence is 14 residues long. Trimming at V came to 5 bases and at J to 4 bases, leaving 6 bases not matched to a gene. The full variable domain, completed using reference TRBV7-2 and TRBJ2-7, is GAGVSQSPSNKVTEKGKDVELRCDPISGHTALYWYRQSLGQGLEFLIYFQGNSAPDKSGLPSDRFSAERTGGSVSTLTIQRTQQEDSAVYLCASSPGTSSYEQYFGPGTRLTVT.

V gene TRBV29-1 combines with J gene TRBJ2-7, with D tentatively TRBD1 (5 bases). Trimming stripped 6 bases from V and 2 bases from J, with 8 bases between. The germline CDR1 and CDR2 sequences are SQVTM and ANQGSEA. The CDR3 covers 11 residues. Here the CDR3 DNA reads TGCAGCGTGAGACAGACCTACGAGCAGTACTTC. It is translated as CSVRQTYEQYF.

Here the CDR3 reads CAWIDRGIHEQYF. For the CDR3, the DNA is TGTGCCTGGATAGACAGGGGCATCCACGAGCAGTACTTC. This sequence joins TRBV30 and TRBJ2-7; 8 positions agree with TRBD1. V lost 4 bases and J lost 5; bases outside the gene matches: 7. This CDR3 is built from 13 residues. Germline lookup yields CDR1 GTSNPN and CDR2 SVGIG (reference sequence).

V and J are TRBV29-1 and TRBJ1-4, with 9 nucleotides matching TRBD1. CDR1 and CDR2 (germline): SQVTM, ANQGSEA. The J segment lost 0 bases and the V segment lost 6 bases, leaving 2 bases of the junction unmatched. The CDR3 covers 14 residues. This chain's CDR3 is CSVRQGATNEKLFF. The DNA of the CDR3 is TGCAGCGTCCGACAGGGGGCAACTAATGAAAAACTGTTTTTT.

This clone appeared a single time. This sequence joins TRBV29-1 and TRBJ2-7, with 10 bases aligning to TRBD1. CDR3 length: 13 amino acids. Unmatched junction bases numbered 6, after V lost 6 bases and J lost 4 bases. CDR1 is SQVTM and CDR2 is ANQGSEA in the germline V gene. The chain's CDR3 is CSVTDRGRYEQYF. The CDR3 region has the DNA TGCAGCGTGACTGACAGGGGGCGATACGAGCAGTACTTC.

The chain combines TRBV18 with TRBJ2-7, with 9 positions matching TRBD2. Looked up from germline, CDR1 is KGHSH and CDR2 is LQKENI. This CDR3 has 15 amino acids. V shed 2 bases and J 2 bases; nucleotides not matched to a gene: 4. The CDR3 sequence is CASSPGGGRAYEQYF. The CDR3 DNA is TGTGCCAGCTCACCAGGGGGCGGGAGGGCCTACGAGCAGTACTTC.

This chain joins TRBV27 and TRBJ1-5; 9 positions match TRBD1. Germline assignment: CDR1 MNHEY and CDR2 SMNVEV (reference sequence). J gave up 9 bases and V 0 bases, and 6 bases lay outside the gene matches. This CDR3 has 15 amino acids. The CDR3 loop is CASSLSGQGSGPQHF. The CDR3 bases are TGTGCCAGCAGTTTATCCGGACAGGGGAGTGGGCCCCAGCATTTT.

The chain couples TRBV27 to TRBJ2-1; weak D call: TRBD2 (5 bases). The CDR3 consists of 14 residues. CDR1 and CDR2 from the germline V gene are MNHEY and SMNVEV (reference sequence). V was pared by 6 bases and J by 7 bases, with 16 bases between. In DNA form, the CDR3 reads TGTGCCAGCAGCCGCGGACTTCTCTCTAATGAGCAGTTCTTC. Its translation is CASSRGLLSNEQFF.

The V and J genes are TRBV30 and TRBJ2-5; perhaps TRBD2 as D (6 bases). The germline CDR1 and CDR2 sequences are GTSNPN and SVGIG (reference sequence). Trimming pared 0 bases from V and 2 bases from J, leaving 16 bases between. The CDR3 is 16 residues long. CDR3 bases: TGTGCCTGGAGTGTCCTTAGCGGCTGGGGGCAAGAGACCCAGTACTTC. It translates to CAWSVLSGWGQETQYF.

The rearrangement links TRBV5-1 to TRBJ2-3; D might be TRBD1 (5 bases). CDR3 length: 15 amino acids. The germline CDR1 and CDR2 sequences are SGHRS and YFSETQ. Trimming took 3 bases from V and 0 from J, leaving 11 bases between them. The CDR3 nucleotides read TGCGCCAGCAGCTGGACAAGTTCTAGCACAGATACGCAGTATTTT. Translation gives CASSWTSSSTDTQYF. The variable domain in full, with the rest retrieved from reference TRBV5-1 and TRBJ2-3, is KAGVTQTPRYLIKTRGQQVTLSCSPISGHRSVSWYQQTPGQGLQFLFEYFSETQRNKGNFPGRFSGRQFSNSRSEMNVSTLELGDSALYLCASSWTSSSTDTQYFGPGTRLTVL.

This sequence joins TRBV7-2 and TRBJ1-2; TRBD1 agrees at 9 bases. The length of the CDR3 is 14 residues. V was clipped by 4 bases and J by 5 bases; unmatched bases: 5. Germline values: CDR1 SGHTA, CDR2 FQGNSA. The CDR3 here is CASSSYRGHYGYTF. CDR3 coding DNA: TGTGCCAGCAGCTCGTACAGGGGGCATTATGGCTACACCTTC.

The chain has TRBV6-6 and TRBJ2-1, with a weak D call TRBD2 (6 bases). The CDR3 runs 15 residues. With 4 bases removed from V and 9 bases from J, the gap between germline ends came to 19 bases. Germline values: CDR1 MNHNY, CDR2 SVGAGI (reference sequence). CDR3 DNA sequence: TGTGCCAGCAGTTGTTGGCGGGATAGGGCCGGTGAGCAGTTCTTC. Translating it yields CASSCWRDRAGEQFF.

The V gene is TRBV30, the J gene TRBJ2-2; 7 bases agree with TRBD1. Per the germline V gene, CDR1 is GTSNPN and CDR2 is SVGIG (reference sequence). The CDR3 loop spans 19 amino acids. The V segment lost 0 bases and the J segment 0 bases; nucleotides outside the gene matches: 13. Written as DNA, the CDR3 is TGTGCCTGGAGTGTAACCGGGCAGGGGGTAATCGCGAACACCGGGGAGCTGTTTTTT. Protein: CAWSVTGQGVIANTGELFF.

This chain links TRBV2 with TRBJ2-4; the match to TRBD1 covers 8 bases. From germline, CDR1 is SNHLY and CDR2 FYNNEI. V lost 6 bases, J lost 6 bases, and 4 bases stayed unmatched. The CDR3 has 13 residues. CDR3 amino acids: CASRDRGGNIQYF. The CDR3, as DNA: TGTGCCAGCAGAGACAGGGGCGGAAACATTCAGTACTTC.

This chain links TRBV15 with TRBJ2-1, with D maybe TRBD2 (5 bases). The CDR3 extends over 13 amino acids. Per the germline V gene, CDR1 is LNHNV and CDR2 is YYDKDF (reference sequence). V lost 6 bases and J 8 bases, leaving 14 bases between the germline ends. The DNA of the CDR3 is TGTGCCACCAGTCACGCAGAGGGCCATGAGCAGTTCTTC. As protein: CATSHAEGHEQFF.

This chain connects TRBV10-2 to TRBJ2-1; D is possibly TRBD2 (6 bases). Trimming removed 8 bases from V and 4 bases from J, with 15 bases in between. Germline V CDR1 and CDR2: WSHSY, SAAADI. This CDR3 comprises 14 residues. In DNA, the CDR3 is TGCGCCAGCCGCTCGACGGGAGTTTACAATGAGCAGTTCTTC. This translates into CASRSTGVYNEQFF.

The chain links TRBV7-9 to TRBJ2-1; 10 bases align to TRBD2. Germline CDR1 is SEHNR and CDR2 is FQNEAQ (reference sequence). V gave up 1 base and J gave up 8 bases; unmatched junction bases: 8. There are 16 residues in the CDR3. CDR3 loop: CASSLGRLAGDDEQFF. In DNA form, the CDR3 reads TGTGCCAGCAGCTTAGGAAGGCTAGCGGGAGATGATGAGCAGTTCTTC.

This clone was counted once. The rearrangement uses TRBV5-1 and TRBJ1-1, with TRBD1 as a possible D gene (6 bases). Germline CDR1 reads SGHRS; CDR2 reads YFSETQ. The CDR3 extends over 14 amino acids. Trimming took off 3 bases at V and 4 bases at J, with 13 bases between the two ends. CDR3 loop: CASSSTGIGTEAFF. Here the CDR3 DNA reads TGCGCCAGCAGCTCCACAGGGATTGGCACTGAAGCTTTCTTT.

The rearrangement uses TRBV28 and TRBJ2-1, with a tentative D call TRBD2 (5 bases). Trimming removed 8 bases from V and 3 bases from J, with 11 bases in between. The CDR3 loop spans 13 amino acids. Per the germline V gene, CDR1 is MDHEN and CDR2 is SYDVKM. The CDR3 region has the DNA TGTGCCAGCGCTAGCCCAGTCTACAATGAGCAGTTCTTC. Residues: CASASPVYNEQFF.

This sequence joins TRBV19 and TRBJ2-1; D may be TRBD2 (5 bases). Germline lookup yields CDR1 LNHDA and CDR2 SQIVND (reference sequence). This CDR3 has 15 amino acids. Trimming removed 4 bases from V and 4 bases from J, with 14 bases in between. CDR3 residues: CASSKVGGQYNEQFF. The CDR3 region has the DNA TGTGCCAGTAGTAAAGTTGGCGGGCAATACAATGAGCAGTTCTTC.

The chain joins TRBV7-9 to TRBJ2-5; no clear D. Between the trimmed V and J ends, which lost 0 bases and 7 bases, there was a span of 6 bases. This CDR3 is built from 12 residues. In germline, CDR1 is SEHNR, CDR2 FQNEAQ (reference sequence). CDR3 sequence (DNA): TGTGCCAGCAGCTTAGCGGGCACGACCCAGTACTTC. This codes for CASSLAGTTQYF.

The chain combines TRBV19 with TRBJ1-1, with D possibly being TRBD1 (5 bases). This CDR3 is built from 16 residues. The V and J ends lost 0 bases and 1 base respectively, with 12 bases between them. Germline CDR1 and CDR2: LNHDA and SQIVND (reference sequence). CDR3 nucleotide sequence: TGTGCCAGTAGTATAGATCGGGGGGAGGCGAACACTGAAGCTTTCTTT. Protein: CASSIDRGEANTEAFF.

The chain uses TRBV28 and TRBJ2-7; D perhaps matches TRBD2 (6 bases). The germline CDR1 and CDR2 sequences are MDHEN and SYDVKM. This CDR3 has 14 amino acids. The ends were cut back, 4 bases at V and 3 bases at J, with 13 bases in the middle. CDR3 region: CASSYAGTSYEQYF. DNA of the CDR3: TGTGCCAGCAGTTATGCGGGAACAAGCTACGAGCAGTACTTC.

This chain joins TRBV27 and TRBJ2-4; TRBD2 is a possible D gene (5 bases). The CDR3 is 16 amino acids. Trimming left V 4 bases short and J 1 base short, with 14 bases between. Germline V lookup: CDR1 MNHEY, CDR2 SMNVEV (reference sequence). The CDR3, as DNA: TGTGCCAGCAGTTACCACCCCCCGGGGGCCAAAAACATTCAGTACTTC. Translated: CASSYHPPGAKNIQYF.

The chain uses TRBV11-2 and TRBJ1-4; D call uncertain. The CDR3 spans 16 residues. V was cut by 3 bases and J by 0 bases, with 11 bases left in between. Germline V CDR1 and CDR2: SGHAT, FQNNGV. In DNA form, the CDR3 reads TGTGCCAGCAGCTTCCGCGCTGGTGCAACTAATGAAAAACTGTTTTTT. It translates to CASSFRAGATNEKLFF.

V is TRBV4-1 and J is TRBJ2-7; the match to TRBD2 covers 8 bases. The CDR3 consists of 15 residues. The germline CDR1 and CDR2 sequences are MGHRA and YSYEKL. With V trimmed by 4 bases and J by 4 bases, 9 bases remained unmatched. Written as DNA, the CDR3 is TGCGCCAGCAGCCCTAAGACTAGCGCCTCATACGAGCAGTACTTC. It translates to CASSPKTSASYEQYF.

This CDR3 is CASSQQNSGGPSYEQYF. Written as DNA, the CDR3 is TGTGCCAGCAGCCAACAAAATAGCGGGGGGCCCTCCTACGAGCAGTACTTC. The chain recombines TRBV4-2 with TRBJ2-7; 10 bases agree with TRBD2. This CDR3 comprises 17 residues. J lost 0 bases, V lost 2 bases, and 7 bases had no gene match. Germline V CDR1 and CDR2: LGHNA, YNFKEQ.

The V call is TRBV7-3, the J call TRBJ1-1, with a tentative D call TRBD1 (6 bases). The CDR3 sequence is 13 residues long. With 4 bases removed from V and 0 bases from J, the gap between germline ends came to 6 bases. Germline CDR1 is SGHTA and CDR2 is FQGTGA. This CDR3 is CASSWTVNTEAFF. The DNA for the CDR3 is TGTGCCAGCAGCTGGACAGTGAACACTGAAGCTTTCTTT.